This TCR beta chain appears in the sequencing data of a study of cytomegalovirus exposure and HLA in healthy donors. The CDR3 runs to 14 residues. Trimming pared 2 bases from V and 7 bases from J, leaving 15 bases between. Looked up from germline, CDR1 is SGHKS and CDR2 is YYEKEE (reference sequence). PCR involved 60 Vbeta and 13 Jbeta primers. Some clones are missing from TCRdb's copy, which holds only in-frame ones; the method was immunoSEQ multiplex PCR. The sample contains more than 95,000 clones, roughly three fifths of which appear only once. The receptor was isolated from a man aged 55 to 70 in good health and CMV-seronegative. Source material: PBMCs. The chain carries TRBV5-5 and TRBJ1-2, with unresolved D. The CDR3 DNA is TGTGCCAGCAGCTTTGGCCTTGAGGGAGGTGGCTACACCTTC. Translation: CASSFGLEGGGYTF.